These 7 T cell receptor beta chains were all obtained from the same sample, sequenced in a study of shared clonotypes between healthy human individuals. This table comes from immunoSEQ multiplex PCR, and its TCRdb copy is limited to in-frame clones, with some not included. The sample carries millions of clones, 93% recorded once. Source material: naive CD4+ T cells from PBMCs. Described subset: CD45RA+ positively selected. All receptors come from a man aged 18 to 30 in good health. Some clones in this sample may be carry-over from other donors' samples.

This clone has more than one count but fewer than ten. This sample includes further DNA sequences coding for the same CDR3. J is TRBJ1-1 and V is TRBV29-1; D might be TRBD1 (5 bases). Trimming removed 4 bases at V and 0 bases at J, with 9 bases between. The germline V gene has CDR1 SQVTM and CDR2 ANQGSEA. The CDR3 loop spans 13 amino acids. CDR3 nucleotides: TGCAGCGTTGCAGGGAGGATGAACACTGAAGCTTTCTTT. Its protein product is CSVAGRMNTEAFF.

The rearrangement uses TRBV28 and TRBJ2-3, with 9 nucleotides matching TRBD2. The CDR3 runs 16 residues. With V trimmed by 0 bases and J by 2 bases, 3 bases remained unmatched. CDR1 and CDR2 from the germline V gene are MDHEN and SYDVKM. The CDR3 reads CASSLWLAGATDTQYF. The DNA of the CDR3 is TGTGCCAGCAGTTTATGGTTAGCGGGAGCCACAGATACGCAGTATTTT.

The rearrangement uses TRBV7-2 and TRBJ2-7, with TRBD2 matching 8 bases. This CDR3 is 15 amino acids long. With 2 bases clipped from V and 5 bases from J, the junction kept 8 bases outside the gene matches. Germline V gene lookup returns CDR1 SGHTA and CDR2 FQGNSA. The CDR3 here is CASSLIEREPHEQYF. The CDR3 DNA reads as TGTGCCAGCAGCTTAATCGAGCGGGAGCCTCACGAGCAGTACTTC.

The chain links TRBV7-9 to TRBJ1-1; the D gene is possibly TRBD1 (6 bases). Per germline, CDR1 SEHNR and CDR2 FQNEAQ (reference sequence). V was pared by 6 bases and J by 7 bases, with 24 bases between. This CDR3 is built from 16 residues. CDR3 in DNA: TGTGCCAGCAGAAAGGGGGTCGGGGAGGGAGACTATGAAGCTTTCTTT. It is translated as CASRKGVGEGDYEAFF.

The chain uses TRBV28 and TRBJ1-2; possible D gene TRBD1, 6 bases. Trimming left V 2 bases short and J 0 bases short, with 16 bases between. CDR1 is MDHEN and CDR2 is SYDVKM in the germline V gene. The CDR3 has 17 residues. The CDR3 is CASSLDFLDRTNYGYTF. The CDR3 DNA sequence: TGTGCCAGCAGTTTAGATTTTCTGGACAGAACTAACTATGGCTACACCTTC.

This chain uses TRBV7-8 with TRBJ2-1; D tentatively reads TRBD1 or TRBD2 (5 bases each). This CDR3 has 17 residues. Germline V gene lookup returns CDR1 SGHVS and CDR2 FQNEAQ. Trimming took off 5 bases at V and 6 bases at J, with 23 bases between the two ends. As DNA, the CDR3 is TGTGCCAGCAGCAGAAAGGGTGGGACCCCCAGATTCAATGAGCAGTTCTTC. It specifies CASSRKGGTPRFNEQFF.

The chain uses TRBV14 and TRBJ2-7, with D unresolved. CDR1 and CDR2 from the germline V gene are SGHDN and FVKESK. Trimming took 1 base from V and 2 from J, leaving 12 bases between them. The CDR3 is 15 amino acids. This chain's CDR3 is CASSQVYSGPYEQYF. CDR3 bases: TGTGCCAGCAGCCAAGTTTACTCCGGGCCCTACGAGCAGTACTTC.